These 15 T cell receptor beta chains originate from one sample sequenced in a study of Tregs in tolerant kidney transplant recipients. This table comes from immunoSEQ multiplex PCR, and its TCRdb copy is limited to in-frame clones, with some not included. The profile shows about 44,000 clones, 95% to 96% of them singletons. These receptors' targets are unknown. The sequencing input was Tregs from blood cultured with allogeneic cells. The origin of the receptors is a human donor in good health.

The chain couples TRBV7-2 to TRBJ1-2; 10 bases are shared with TRBD1. CDR1 and CDR2 (germline): SGHTA, FQGNSA. The CDR3 is 15 residues long. V lost 5 bases to trimming and J lost 4 bases; unmatched junction nucleotides: 7. The CDR3 sequence is CASSPWTGGGYGYTF. In nucleotides, the CDR3 is TGTGCCAGCAGCCCATGGACAGGGGGTGGCTATGGCTACACCTTC.

The chain uses TRBV5-6 and TRBJ1-3, with TRBD1 as a possible D gene (5 bases). Germline lookup yields CDR1 SGHDT and CDR2 YYEEEE. The CDR3 has 15 residues. Trimming took 1 base from V and 4 from J, leaving 12 bases between them. CDR3 coding DNA: TGTGCCAGCAGCTTGCGAGCAGGGTCCGGAAACACCATATATTTT. This codes for CASSLRAGSGNTIYF.

The chain joins TRBV7-9 to TRBJ2-7; weak D call: TRBD1 (6 bases). The CDR3 is 14 residues long. V was pared by 7 bases and J by 4 bases, with 17 bases between. Germline loops: CDR1 SEHNR, CDR2 FQNEAQ (reference sequence). CDR3 DNA: TGTGCCAGCAACTCAGACAGGATTCAGTACGAGCAGTACTTC. It translates to CASNSDRIQYEQYF.

This clone was counted once. The rearrangement joins TRBV5-1 to TRBJ2-1; 9 positions match TRBD1. The germline gives CDR1 SGHRS, CDR2 YFSETQ. The CDR3 loop spans 14 amino acids. V shed 7 bases and J 7 bases; nucleotides not matched to a gene: 9. This CDR3 is CASRGQGLTNEQFF. The CDR3 DNA is TGCGCCAGCCGAGGACAGGGGTTGACAAATGAGCAGTTCTTC.

The chain carries TRBV30 and TRBJ2-3; 7 nucleotides align to TRBD1. The junction had 5 bases not matched to a gene; V was cut back by 4 bases and J by 1 base. The CDR3 sequence is 14 residues long. Germline CDR1 reads GTSNPN; CDR2 reads SVGIG (reference sequence). The CDR3: CAWKGGLGTDTQYF. CDR3 nucleotides: TGTGCCTGGAAAGGGGGCCTTGGCACAGATACGCAGTATTTT.

The CDR3: CASSLTAGGSGANVLTF. In DNA form, the CDR3 reads TGTGCCAGCAGCTTAACGGCGGGGGGCTCTGGGGCCAACGTCCTGACTTTC. This chain links TRBV7-3 with TRBJ2-6; 8 bases are a match to TRBD2. Losses at the gene ends were 0 bases for V and 0 bases for J; bases not matched to a gene: 1. Germline-derived CDR1 and CDR2 are SGHTA and FQGTGA. The CDR3 has 17 amino acids.

This chain uses TRBV5-1 with TRBJ1-2, with 8 bases identical to TRBD1. V shed 0 bases, J shed 4 bases, and the junction held 8 bases outside the gene matches. Germline V gives CDR1 SGHRS, CDR2 YFSETQ. The CDR3 consists of 16 residues. In DNA, the CDR3 is TGCGCCAGCAGCTTGGATTGGACAGGGCAAGGCTATGGCTACACCTTC. Translating it yields CASSLDWTGQGYGYTF.

The genes are TRBV19 and TRBJ1-2; D call uncertain. Between the trimmed V and J ends, which lost 3 bases and 4 bases, there was a span of 18 bases. CDR3 length equals 16 residues. Germline values: CDR1 LNHDA, CDR2 SQIVND (reference sequence). CDR3 coding DNA: TGTGCCAGTAGTATCTTTTTCCGACCCGCAGTCTATGGCTACACCTTC. Amino acids: CASSIFFRPAVYGYTF.

The chain's CDR3 is CASSPKVTMNTEAFF. CDR3 bases: TGTGCCAGCTCGCCAAAAGTTACCATGAACACTGAAGCTTTCTTT. The chain recombines TRBV18 with TRBJ1-1; no definite D call. CDR3 length equals 15 residues. The V and J ends lost 6 bases and 0 bases respectively, with 14 bases between them. Germline values: CDR1 KGHSH, CDR2 LQKENI.

This clone was seen just once. The CDR3 sequence is CASSAGQGAGGYTF. The CDR3 DNA is TGCGCCAGCAGTGCGGGACAGGGGGCCGGTGGCTACACCTTC. The chain has TRBV10-2 and TRBJ1-2; 12 bases are a match to TRBD1. V was pared by 4 bases and J by 7 bases, with 4 bases of the junction left unmatched. Germline V CDR1 and CDR2: WSHSY, SAAADI. CDR3 length equals 14 residues.

This CDR3 is CASRKSGTGIQETQYF. Written as DNA, the CDR3 is TGTGCCAGCAGAAAGTCCGGGACAGGGATACAAGAGACCCAGTACTTC. The chain carries TRBV2 and TRBJ2-5; 9 bases line up with TRBD1. With V trimmed by 6 bases and J by 2 bases, 10 bases remained unmatched. Germline CDR1 and CDR2: SNHLY and FYNNEI. This CDR3 is built from 16 residues.

V and J are TRBV5-1 and TRBJ2-5; weak D call: TRBD1 (6 bases). Trimming pared 7 bases from V and 2 bases from J, leaving 21 bases between. From germline, CDR1 is SGHRS and CDR2 YFSETQ. This CDR3 has 16 residues. The CDR3 DNA follows: TGCGCCAGCGGCCCCGGGACCTCAGGGGCACAAGAGACCCAGTACTTC. It yields the protein CASGPGTSGAQETQYF. Supplemented by reference TRBV5-1 and TRBJ2-5, the full variable domain reads KAGVTQTPRYLIKTRGQQVTLSCSPISGHRSVSWYQQTPGQGLQFLFEYFSETQRNKGNFPGRFSGRQFSNSRSEMNVSTLELGDSALYLCASGPGTSGAQETQYFGPGTRLLVL.

V and J are TRBV2 and TRBJ1-1, with TRBD1 matching over 7 bases. CDR3 length equals 13 residues. Germline V lookup: CDR1 SNHLY, CDR2 FYNNEI. Trimming took 10 bases from V and 0 from J; bases not matched to a gene: 5. CDR3 DNA sequence: TGTGCCACCAGGGGGGGACTGAACACTGAAGCTTTCTTT. Translating gives CATRGGLNTEAFF.

The gene calls are TRBV7-2 and TRBJ2-7; D unclear. The ends were cut back, 5 bases at V and 2 bases at J, with 16 bases in the middle. This CDR3 is 15 amino acids long. The V gene's germline CDR1 is SGHTA and CDR2 FQGNSA. CDR3 loop: CASSPSQNPPYEQYF. The CDR3 DNA reads as TGTGCCAGCAGCCCCTCCCAGAACCCTCCCTACGAGCAGTACTTC.

CDR3 region: CASRVGRTEAFF. The CDR3, as DNA: TGTGCCAGCAGGGTGGGACGTACTGAAGCTTTCTTT. The chain uses TRBV6-6 and TRBJ1-1; the D gene is possibly TRBD1 (5 bases). Between the trimmed V and J ends, which lost 6 bases and 5 bases, there was a span of 10 bases. This CDR3 is 12 amino acids long. In germline, CDR1 is MNHNY, CDR2 SVGAGI (reference sequence).